These 32 T cell receptor beta chains originate from one sample sequenced in a study of blood T cells in healthy people across ages. Together with a sample-barcoded 5' primer, a J-beta primer mix was included in a second PCR lasting about 6 to 11 cycles. TCRdb independently ran MiXCR on the 5' RACE reads; one entry per CDR3 protein. The table includes hundreds of thousands of distinct CDR3 sequences, more than 45% detected once. The sample comprised blood. The receptor source for this set is an elderly woman in good health.

This clonotype was recorded a few times. V is TRBV28 and J is TRBJ2-7; D is possibly TRBD2 (5 bases). Germline V gives CDR1 MDHEN, CDR2 SYDVKM. The CDR3 contains 14 residues. The V gene lost 6 bases and the J gene lost 2 bases, with 14 bases spanning the gap. CDR3 protein: CASSHADGTYEQYF. CDR3 DNA sequence: TGTGCCAGCAGCCATGCAGACGGGACCTACGAGCAGTACTTC. The whole variable domain, remainder taken from reference TRBV28 and TRBJ2-7, is DVKVTQSSRYLVKRTGEKVFLECVQDMDHENMFWYRQDPGLGLRLIYFSYDVKMKEKGDIPEGYSVSREKKERFSLILESASTNQTSMYLCASSHADGTYEQYFGPGTRLTVT.

This clonotype came up many times. V is TRBV4-2 and J is TRBJ2-5; no reliable D call. CDR3 length: 15 amino acids. V lost 4 bases and J 3 bases, leaving 15 bases between the germline ends. Germline lookup yields CDR1 LGHNA and CDR2 YNFKEQ. The CDR3 sequence is CASSRSARAEETQYF. In DNA form, the CDR3 reads TGTGCCAGCAGCCGTTCAGCCCGGGCGGAAGAGACCCAGTACTTC.

The V gene is TRBV28, the J gene TRBJ1-6, with D hard to call. V lost 6 bases and J 11 bases, leaving 17 bases between the germline ends. From germline, CDR1 is MDHEN and CDR2 SYDVKM. The CDR3 extends over 14 amino acids. The CDR3 region is CASSLTSSSPPLHF. In DNA form, the CDR3 reads TGTGCCAGCAGCCTGACATCAAGTTCGCCACCCCTCCACTTT.

This clonotype has at least ten counts. This may be a read error: a much more frequent sequence differs by one nucleotide. The chain recombines TRBV6-5 with TRBJ2-3; no clear D gene. Germline assignment: CDR1 MNHEY and CDR2 SVGAGI. Trimming removed 5 bases from V and 2 bases from J, with 11 bases in between. The CDR3 has 14 residues. The CDR3 spells CASSDGSNTDTQYF. CDR3 bases: TGTGCCAGCAGTGACGGGTCAAACACAGATACGCAGTATTTT.

This clonotype was seen more than once but under ten times. The DNA of the CDR3 is TGTGCCAGGGGACAGGGGTCGAACACTGAAGCTTTCTTT. Translated, it gives CARGQGSNTEAFF. The chain combines TRBV2 with TRBJ1-1, with 10 positions matching TRBD1. CDR1 is SNHLY, CDR2 FYNNEI, per germline. This CDR3 spans 13 amino acids. V shed 9 bases and J 1 base; nucleotides not matched to a gene: 2.

Written as DNA, the CDR3 is TGCAGCGTTATAGAGGGATCATCTTCAAATCAGCCCCAGCATTTT. Translating it yields CSVIEGSSSNQPQHF. This chain links TRBV29-1 with TRBJ1-5; no firm D call. V was shortened by 5 bases and J by 4 bases, with 18 bases between the two germline ends. Germline values: CDR1 SQVTM, CDR2 ANQGSEA. The CDR3 contains 15 residues.

This clonotype was seen ten or more times. This chain connects TRBV25-1 to TRBJ1-4; tentative D call: TRBD1 (6 bases). The CDR3 loop spans 15 amino acids. Per germline, CDR1 MGHDK and CDR2 SYGVNS. V lost 3 bases, J lost 7 bases, and 15 bases lay in between. CDR3 residues: CASSEGRGRLEKLFF. CDR3 DNA: TGTGCCAGCAGTGAGGGCAGGGGCAGGCTTGAAAAACTGTTTTTT. The full variable domain, its missing parts supplied by reference TRBV25-1 and TRBJ1-4, is EADIYQTPRYLVIGTGKKITLECSQTMGHDKMYWYQQDPGMELHLIHYSYGVNSTEKGDLSSESTVSRIRTEHFPLTLESARPSHTSQYLCASSEGRGRLEKLFFGSGTQLSVL.

The chain joins TRBV7-9 to TRBJ2-1; D is tentatively TRBD1 or TRBD2 (6 bases each). CDR1 SEHNR and CDR2 FQNEAQ come from the germline V gene (reference sequence). Trimming took 4 bases from V and 8 from J, leaving 21 bases between them. The CDR3 has 16 amino acids. The CDR3 coding sequence is TGTGCCAGCAGCTCGCCGGGTTGGCCGGGGGCCTATGAGCAGTTCTTC. Translated, it gives CASSSPGWPGAYEQFF.

The CDR3 nucleotides are TGTGCCAGCAGCCAACAGGGGATAAGTGACGGGCAGTACTTC. It yields the protein CASSQQGISDGQYF. The chain has TRBV7-3 and TRBJ2-5, with TRBD1 matching over 7 bases. The CDR3 is made up of 14 amino acids. Germline values: CDR1 SGHTA, CDR2 FQGTGA. J was trimmed by 11 bases and V by 5 bases; bases with no gene match: 14.

This clonotype was found many times. The chain combines TRBV5-6 with TRBJ2-3, with D unclear. Germline assignment: CDR1 SGHDT and CDR2 YYEEEE. Deletions cut 4 bases from V and 2 bases from J, with 8 bases between. The CDR3 sequence is 13 residues long. CDR3 loop: CASSKRYTDTQYF. CDR3 bases: TGTGCCAGCAGCAAGCGCTACACAGATACGCAGTATTTT.

In regard to this clonotype: Just one base apart from a much larger clone, this may be a read error. The DNA for the CDR3 is TGTGCCAACGTTCCTGGTGGAAGTTACAATGAGCAGTTCTTC. Translated: CANVPGGSYNEQFF. The chain recombines TRBV7-2 with TRBJ2-1, with D hard to call. The length of the CDR3 is 14 residues. Per the germline V gene, CDR1 is SGHTA and CDR2 is FQGNSA. V lost 10 bases and J 4 bases, leaving 17 bases between the germline ends.

The chain is built from TRBV10-3 and TRBJ2-1, with 10 bases that match TRBD1. V shed 4 bases, J shed 7 bases, and the junction held 4 bases outside the gene matches. In germline, CDR1 is ENHRY, CDR2 SYGVKD. This CDR3 comprises 14 residues. DNA of the CDR3: TGTGCCATCAGTGGCGGGGGACAGGGGAATGAGCAGTTCTTC. This encodes CAISGGGQGNEQFF.

The chain carries TRBV7-2 and TRBJ2-7; D call uncertain. The germline gives CDR1 SGHTA, CDR2 FQGNSA. The CDR3 length is 17 residues. Trimming left V 5 bases short and J 3 bases short, with 23 bases between. CDR3 residues: CASSPDGVPNLFYEQYF. CDR3 in DNA: TGTGCCAGCAGCCCTGATGGGGTACCAAACCTATTCTACGAGCAGTACTTC.

This chain joins TRBV12-3 or TRBV12-4 and TRBJ2-4, with D uncertain. Near its end, the DNA agrees better with TRBJ2-7, so the J call may be wrong. This CDR3 comprises 13 residues. Here the CDR3 reads CASSVMSGYEQYF. DNA for the CDR3: TGTGCCAGCAGTGTAATGTCCGGATACGAGCAGTACTTC.

This clonotype was seen a few times. This chain joins TRBV2 and TRBJ1-6; 8 nucleotides line up with TRBD1. The CDR3 length is 14 residues. CDR1 and CDR2 (germline): SNHLY, FYNNEI. V shed 4 bases, J shed 13 bases, and the junction held 9 bases outside the gene matches. The CDR3 sequence: CASSGQGPRGPLHF. CDR3 bases: TGTGCCAGCAGTGGACAGGGGCCTCGTGGGCCCCTCCACTTT.

This rearrangement joins TRBV6-1 to TRBJ2-7; D is ambiguous. The CDR3 is 12 amino acids. Germline CDR1 is MNHNS and CDR2 is SASEGT. Trimming cost V 2 bases and J 4 bases, with 6 bases left between them. CDR3 DNA: TGTGCCAGCAGTGAACGCAAGTACGAGCAGTACTTC. Protein sequence: CASSERKYEQYF.

This clonotype was recorded at least ten times. The V gene is TRBV27, the J gene TRBJ2-5; maybe TRBD1 (6 bases). Germline loops: CDR1 MNHEY, CDR2 SMNVEV (reference sequence). The V gene lost 7 bases and the J gene lost 4 bases, with 13 bases spanning the gap. The CDR3 covers 13 residues. As DNA, the CDR3 is TGTGCCAGCAAAAAAGGACAGACAGAGACCCAGTACTTC. Its translation is CASKKGQTETQYF.

This clonotype has at least ten counts. The genes are TRBV7-9 and TRBJ2-3, with TRBD2 matching 7 bases. The germline CDR1 and CDR2 sequences are SEHNR and FQNEAQ (reference sequence). CDR3 length: 15 amino acids. The ends lost 5 bases at V and 2 bases at J; junction bases unmatched: 7. Written as DNA, the CDR3 is TGTGCCAGCAGCATCGCGGGAGCTCCCACAGATACGCAGTATTTT. This encodes CASSIAGAPTDTQYF.

J is TRBJ2-2 and V is TRBV7-2; D is ambiguous. The germline CDR1 and CDR2 sequences are SGHTA and FQGNSA. The CDR3 spans 13 residues. The V end lost 1 base, the J end lost 6 bases, and 6 bases lay between the germline ends. This chain's CDR3 is CASSLGVAGELFF. DNA for the CDR3: TGTGCCAGCAGCTTAGGGGTGGCCGGGGAGCTGTTTTTT.

This chain uses TRBV14 with TRBJ2-5; D is uncertain. Germline lookup yields CDR1 SGHDN and CDR2 FVKESK. The CDR3 loop spans 12 amino acids. V shed 9 bases and J shed 2 bases, with 10 bases lying between them. In DNA, the CDR3 is TGTGCCAGTGCCAGCTTACAAGAGACCCAGTACTTC. Translation: CASASLQETQYF.

The V gene is TRBV28, the J gene TRBJ1-1; D is perhaps TRBD1 (5 bases). V lost 3 bases and J 0 bases, leaving 11 bases between the germline ends. The germline gives CDR1 MDHEN, CDR2 SYDVKM. This CDR3 is 15 amino acids long. The CDR3 coding sequence is TGTGCCAGCAGTTTGAGTTGGGGCATGAACACTGAAGCTTTCTTT. It encodes CASSLSWGMNTEAFF.

The sample holds one count of this clonotype. A read error may explain this, as a much larger clone is one base away. The chain is built from TRBV9 and TRBJ2-3; tentatively, D is TRBD2 (6 bases). The length of the CDR3 is 14 residues. Germline V gene data show CDR1 as SGDLS and CDR2 as YYNGEE. CDR3 protein: CASSMTGTLDMQYF. The CDR3 DNA reads TGTGCCAGCAGCATGACCGGGACTTTGGATATGCAGTATTTT.

The J gene is TRBJ2-5, the V gene TRBV25-1, with 7 positions matching TRBD2. The CDR3 is made up of 17 amino acids. Germline CDR1 and CDR2: MGHDK and SYGVNS. Trimming removed 1 base from V and 1 base from J; junction bases left unmatched: 9. CDR3 in amino acids: CASSESGRAGLQETQYF. The CDR3 nucleotides read TGTGCCAGCAGTGAATCTGGGCGAGCGGGGCTCCAAGAGACCCAGTACTTC.

The rearrangement links TRBV12-3 or TRBV12-4 to TRBJ1-4; possible D gene TRBD1, 5 bases. The CDR3 is 15 amino acids. V was pared by 4 bases and J by 8 bases, with 17 bases between. The CDR3 coding sequence is TGTGCCAGCAGTTCCTCCGGGGCCCTAGGGGAAAAACTGTTTTTT. Amino acid sequence: CASSSSGALGEKLFF.

This sequence joins TRBV6-1 and TRBJ1-4, with TRBD1 matching over 8 bases. This CDR3 spans 15 amino acids. Per the germline V gene, CDR1 is MNHNS and CDR2 is SASEGT. The ends lost 5 bases at V and 7 bases at J; junction bases unmatched: 9. The CDR3 DNA sequence: TGTGCCAGCAGTAGTCTGGGAGACAGGGGTGAAAAACTGTTTTTT. Its translation is CASSSLGDRGEKLFF.

J is TRBJ2-7 and V is TRBV28, with 13 positions matching TRBD2. The germline CDR1 and CDR2 sequences are MDHEN and SYDVKM. V was pared by 8 bases and J by 0 bases, with 13 bases of the junction left unmatched. CDR3 size: 18 residues. This CDR3 is CASFSRGLAGALSYEQYF. The CDR3 DNA is TGTGCCAGCTTTAGCCGCGGACTAGCGGGAGCGCTCTCCTACGAGCAGTACTTC.

V and J are TRBV21-1 and TRBJ2-3; whether TRBD1, the table's D call, matches the DNA was not checked. TRBV21-1 is a pseudogene locus. This CDR3 is built from 15 residues. CDR3 coding DNA: TGTGCCAGCAGCAACGGGACAGGGCGGCTAGATACGCAGTATTTT. Encoded protein: CASSNGTGRLDTQYF.

This clonotype occurred many times. The J gene is TRBJ1-2, the V gene TRBV28; D not certain. V was clipped by 4 bases and J by 4 bases, with 16 bases between them. CDR1 is MDHEN, CDR2 SYDVKM, per germline. The length of the CDR3 is 15 residues. DNA for the CDR3: TGTGCCAGCAGTTCCCAAGGCGGACGAAGCTATGGCTACACCTTC. Translated: CASSSQGGRSYGYTF.

The chain is built from TRBV7-9 and TRBJ1-4; no firm D call. Per the germline V gene, CDR1 is SEHNR and CDR2 is FQNEAQ (reference sequence). CDR3 length: 14 residues. The V end was cut by 4 bases, the J end by 7 bases, with 13 bases between. The CDR3 DNA is TGTGCCAGCAGCTACGACGGGGAGGGTGAAAAACTGTTTTTT. Protein product: CASSYDGEGEKLFF.

This clonotype was detected many times. V gene TRBV7-9 combines with J gene TRBJ2-7; D not certain. Per the germline V gene, CDR1 is SEHNR and CDR2 is FQNEAQ (reference sequence). The CDR3 loop spans 12 amino acids. The V and J ends lost 1 base and 4 bases respectively, with 5 bases between them. The CDR3, as DNA: TGTGCCAGCAGCTTAGAAGTATACGAGCAGTACTTC. It encodes CASSLEVYEQYF.

With respect to this clonotype: This may be a read error, as it is one base from a much larger clone. This chain's CDR3 is CASSPQGSYNEQYF. CDR3 nucleotides: TGTGCCAGCAGTCCCCAGGGGTCCTACAATGAGCAGTACTTC. V and J are TRBV11-1 and TRBJ2-1; maybe TRBD1 (6 bases). The end of the DNA fits TRBJ2-7 better, so the J call may be wrong. This CDR3 has 14 residues. Germline V CDR1 and CDR2: SGHAT, FQDESV (reference sequence).

J is TRBJ1-4 and V is TRBV2, with D tentatively TRBD1 (5 bases). With 7 bases removed from V and 8 bases from J, the gap between germline ends came to 17 bases. CDR1 is SNHLY, CDR2 FYNNEI, per germline. The CDR3 runs to 14 residues. This chain's CDR3 is CASIQEGVREKLFF. CDR3 DNA sequence: TGTGCCAGCATCCAGGAAGGGGTACGGGAAAAACTGTTTTTT. The variable domain in full, with the rest retrieved from reference TRBV2 and TRBJ1-4, is EPEVTQTPSHQVTQMGQEVILRCVPISNHLYFYWYRQILGQKVEFLVSFYNNEISEKSEIFDDQFSVERPDGSNFTLKIRSTKLEDSAMYFCASIQEGVREKLFFGSGTQLSVL.